In this sample, the clone carrying this T cell receptor beta chain turned up once. This entry comes from a study of long-term antiretroviral therapy in people with HIV. Overall study context: The 2015 recommendation for immediate ART came about a decade after the earliest samples.

At survey level, the immunoSEQ assay was run in its v3.0 version. TCRdb's table, derived via immunoSEQ multiplex PCR, lists solely in-frame clones and lacks some. Here the sample spans about 40,000 clones, about 90% being singletons. Trimming stripped 3 bases from V and 5 bases from J, with 13 bases between. This CDR3 has 14 amino acids. The germline V gene encodes CDR1 LNHDA and CDR2 SQIVND (reference sequence). The sequence derives from a woman aged 45-65 years with HIV. The sample here was unsorted PBMCs, taken 1.2 years after starting antiretroviral therapy. The rearrangement uses TRBV19 and TRBJ1-1; possibly TRBD1 for D (5 bases). DNA for the CDR3: TGTGCCAGTAGTATGGGACCGGGGGAGACTGAAGCTTTCTTT. It yields the protein CASSMGPGETEAFF.